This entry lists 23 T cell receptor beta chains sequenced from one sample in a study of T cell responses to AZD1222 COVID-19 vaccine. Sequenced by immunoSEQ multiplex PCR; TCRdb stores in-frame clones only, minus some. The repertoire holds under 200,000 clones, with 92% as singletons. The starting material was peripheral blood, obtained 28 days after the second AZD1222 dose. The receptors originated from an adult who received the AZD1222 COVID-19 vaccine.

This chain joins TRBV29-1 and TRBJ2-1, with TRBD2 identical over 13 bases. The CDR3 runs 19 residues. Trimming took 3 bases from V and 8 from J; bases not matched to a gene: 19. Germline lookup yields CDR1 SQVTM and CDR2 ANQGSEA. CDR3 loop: CSVEAGVQTSGRGVDEQFF. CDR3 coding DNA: TGCAGCGTTGAGGCCGGGGTCCAAACTAGCGGGAGGGGGGTCGATGAGCAGTTCTTC.

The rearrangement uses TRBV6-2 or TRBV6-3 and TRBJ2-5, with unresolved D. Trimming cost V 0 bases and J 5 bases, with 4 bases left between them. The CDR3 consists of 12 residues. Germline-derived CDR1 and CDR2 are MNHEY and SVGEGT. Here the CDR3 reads CASSYSRETQYF. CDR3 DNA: TGTGCCAGCAGTTACTCGCGGGAGACCCAGTACTTC.

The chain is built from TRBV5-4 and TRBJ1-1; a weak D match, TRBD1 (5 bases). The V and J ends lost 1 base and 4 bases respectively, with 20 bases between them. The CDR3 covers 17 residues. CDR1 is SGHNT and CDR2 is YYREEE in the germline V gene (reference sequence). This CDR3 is CASSLKIGTKGSTEAFF. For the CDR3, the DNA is TGTGCCAGCAGCTTGAAAATTGGGACCAAGGGATCCACTGAAGCTTTCTTT.

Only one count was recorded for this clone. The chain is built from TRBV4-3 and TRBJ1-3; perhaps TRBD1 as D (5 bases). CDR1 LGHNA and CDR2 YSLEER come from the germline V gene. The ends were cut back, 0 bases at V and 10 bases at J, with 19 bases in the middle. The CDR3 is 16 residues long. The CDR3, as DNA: TGCGCCAGCAGCCAAGAGGGCGGGCAGGGCCGGGGGACCATATATTTT. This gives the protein CASSQEGGQGRGTIYF.

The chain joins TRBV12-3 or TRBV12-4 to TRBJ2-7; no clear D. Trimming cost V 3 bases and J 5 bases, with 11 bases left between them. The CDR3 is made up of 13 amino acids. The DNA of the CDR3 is TGTGCCAGCAGTTTTCTGAACATGGACGAGCAGTACTTC. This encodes CASSFLNMDEQYF.

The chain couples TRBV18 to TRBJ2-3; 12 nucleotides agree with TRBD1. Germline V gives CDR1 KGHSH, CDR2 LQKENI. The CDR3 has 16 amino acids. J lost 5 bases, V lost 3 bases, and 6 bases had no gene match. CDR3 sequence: CASSPGTGGSVDTQYF. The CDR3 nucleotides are TGTGCCAGCTCACCTGGGACAGGGGGCTCGGTAGATACGCAGTATTTT.

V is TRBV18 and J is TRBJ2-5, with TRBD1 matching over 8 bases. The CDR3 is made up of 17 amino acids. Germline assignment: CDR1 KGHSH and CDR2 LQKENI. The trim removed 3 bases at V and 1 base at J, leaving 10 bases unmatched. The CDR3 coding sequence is TGTGCCAGCTCACCGATACCGGGACAGGTTACCCAAGAGACCCAGTACTTC. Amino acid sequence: CASSPIPGQVTQETQYF.

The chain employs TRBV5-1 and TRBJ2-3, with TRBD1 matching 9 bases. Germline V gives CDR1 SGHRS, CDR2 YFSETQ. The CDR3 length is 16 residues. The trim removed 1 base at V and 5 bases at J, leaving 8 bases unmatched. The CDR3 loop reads CASSLPGTGFRDTQYF. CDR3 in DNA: TGCGCCAGCAGCTTGCCCGGGACAGGGTTCAGAGATACGCAGTATTTT.

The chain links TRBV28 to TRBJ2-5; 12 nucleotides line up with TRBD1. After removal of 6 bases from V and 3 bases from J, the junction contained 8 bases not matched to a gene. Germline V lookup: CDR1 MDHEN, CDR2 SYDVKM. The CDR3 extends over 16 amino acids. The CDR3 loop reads CASSSAGTGGEETQYF. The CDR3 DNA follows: TGTGCCAGCAGCTCAGCCGGGACAGGGGGCGAAGAGACCCAGTACTTC.

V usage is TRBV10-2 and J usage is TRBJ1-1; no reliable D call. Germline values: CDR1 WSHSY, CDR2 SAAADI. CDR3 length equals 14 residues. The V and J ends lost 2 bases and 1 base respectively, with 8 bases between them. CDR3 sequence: CASSENLANTEAFF. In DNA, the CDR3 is TGCGCCAGCAGTGAGAACTTGGCGAACACTGAAGCTTTCTTT.

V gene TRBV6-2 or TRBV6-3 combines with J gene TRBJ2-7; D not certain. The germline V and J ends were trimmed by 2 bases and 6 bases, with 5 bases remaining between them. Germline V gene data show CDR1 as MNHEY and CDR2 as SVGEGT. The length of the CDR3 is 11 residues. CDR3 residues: CASSYTGEQYF. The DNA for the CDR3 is TGTGCCAGCAGTTACACGGGCGAGCAGTACTTC.

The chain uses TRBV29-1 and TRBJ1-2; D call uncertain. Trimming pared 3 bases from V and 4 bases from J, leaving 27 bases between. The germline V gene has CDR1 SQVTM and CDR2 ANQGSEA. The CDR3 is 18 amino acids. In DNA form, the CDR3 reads TGCAGCGTTGAGCCGACCATATCTTTGGAATCGGTCCTCTATGGCTACACCTTC. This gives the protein CSVEPTISLESVLYGYTF.

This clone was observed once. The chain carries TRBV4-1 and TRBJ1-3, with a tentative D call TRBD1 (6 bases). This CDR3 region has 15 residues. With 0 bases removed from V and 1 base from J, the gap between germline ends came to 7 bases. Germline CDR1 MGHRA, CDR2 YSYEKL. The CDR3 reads CASSQEGGSGNTIYF. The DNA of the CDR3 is TGCGCCAGCAGCCAAGAAGGGGGATCTGGAAACACCATATATTTT.

The CDR3 coding sequence is TGTGCCAGCAGCCCCTCAAGGCGATATGTTGAGCAGTTCTTC. It is translated as CASSPSRRYVEQFF. The rearrangement links TRBV7-3 to TRBJ2-1; D is undetermined. V lost 5 bases and J 9 bases, leaving 17 bases between the germline ends. Germline CDR1 is SGHTA and CDR2 is FQGTGA. This CDR3 is 14 amino acids long.

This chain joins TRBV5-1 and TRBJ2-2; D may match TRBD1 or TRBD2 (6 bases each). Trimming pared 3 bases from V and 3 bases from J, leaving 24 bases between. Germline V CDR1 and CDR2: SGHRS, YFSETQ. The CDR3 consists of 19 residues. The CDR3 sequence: CASSWKRGDRGWDTGELFF. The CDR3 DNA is TGCGCCAGCAGCTGGAAGAGGGGGGATCGAGGTTGGGACACCGGGGAGCTGTTTTTT.

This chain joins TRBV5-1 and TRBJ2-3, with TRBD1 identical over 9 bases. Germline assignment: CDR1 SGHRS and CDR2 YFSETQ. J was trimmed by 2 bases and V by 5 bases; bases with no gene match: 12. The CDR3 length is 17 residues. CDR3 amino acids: CASRIRTGEGVTDTQYF. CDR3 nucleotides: TGCGCCAGCAGAATCCGGACAGGGGAAGGGGTCACAGATACGCAGTATTTT.

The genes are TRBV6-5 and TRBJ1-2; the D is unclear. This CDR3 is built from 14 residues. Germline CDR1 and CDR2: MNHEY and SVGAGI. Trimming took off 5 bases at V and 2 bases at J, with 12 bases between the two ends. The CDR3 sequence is CASSPDIGNYGYTF. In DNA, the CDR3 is TGTGCCAGCAGTCCCGACATTGGGAACTATGGCTACACCTTC.

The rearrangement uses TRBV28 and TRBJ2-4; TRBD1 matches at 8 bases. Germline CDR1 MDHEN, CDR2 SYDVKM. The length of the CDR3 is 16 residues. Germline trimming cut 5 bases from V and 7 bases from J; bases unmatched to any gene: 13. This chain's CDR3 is CASSPTQGAFLNIQYF. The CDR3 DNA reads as TGTGCCAGCAGTCCGACCCAGGGGGCCTTTTTGAACATTCAGTACTTC. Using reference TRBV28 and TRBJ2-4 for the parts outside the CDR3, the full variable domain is DVKVTQSSRYLVKRTGEKVFLECVQDMDHENMFWYRQDPGLGLRLIYFSYDVKMKEKGDIPEGYSVSREKKERFSLILESASTNQTSMYLCASSPTQGAFLNIQYFGAGTRLSVL.

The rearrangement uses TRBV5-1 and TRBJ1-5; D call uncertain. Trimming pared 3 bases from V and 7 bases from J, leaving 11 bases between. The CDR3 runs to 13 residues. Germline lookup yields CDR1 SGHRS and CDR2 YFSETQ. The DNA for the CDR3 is TGCGCCAGCAGCTACTATCCTAAGCAGCCCCAGCATTTT. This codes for CASSYYPKQPQHF.

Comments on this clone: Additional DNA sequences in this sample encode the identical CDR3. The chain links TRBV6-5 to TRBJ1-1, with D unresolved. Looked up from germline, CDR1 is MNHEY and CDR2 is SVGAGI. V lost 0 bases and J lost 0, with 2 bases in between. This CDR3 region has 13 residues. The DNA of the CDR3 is TGTGCCAGCAGTTACTCGATGAACACTGAAGCTTTCTTT. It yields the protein CASSYSMNTEAFF.

The CDR3 loop is CASSEAGTVNYGYTF. CDR3 nucleotide sequence: TGTGCCAGCAGTGAAGCCGGGACGGTGAACTATGGCTACACCTTC. The V and J genes are TRBV2 and TRBJ1-2, with D possibly matching TRBD1 (5 bases). From germline, CDR1 is SNHLY and CDR2 FYNNEI. The CDR3 runs 15 residues. Trimming stripped 0 bases from V and 2 bases from J, with 10 bases between.

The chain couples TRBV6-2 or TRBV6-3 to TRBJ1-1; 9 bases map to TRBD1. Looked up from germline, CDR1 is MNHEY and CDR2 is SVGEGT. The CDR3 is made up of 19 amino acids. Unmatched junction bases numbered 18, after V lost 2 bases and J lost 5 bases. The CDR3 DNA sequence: TGTGCCAGCAGTTACCCGGAAGGTATCCTGCCTGGGACAGGGACTGAAGCTTTCTTT. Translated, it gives CASSYPEGILPGTGTEAFF.

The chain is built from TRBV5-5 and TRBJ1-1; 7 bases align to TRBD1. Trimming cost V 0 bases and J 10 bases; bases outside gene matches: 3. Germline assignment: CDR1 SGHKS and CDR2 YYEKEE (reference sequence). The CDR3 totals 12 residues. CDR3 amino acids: CASSLGTGGAFF. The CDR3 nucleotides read TGTGCCAGCAGCTTGGGGACAGGCGGAGCTTTCTTT.